These 9 T cell receptor beta chains were sequenced from one sample in a study of shared clonotypes between healthy human individuals. Clones were read by immunoSEQ multiplex PCR, and TCRdb kept only the in-frame ones, dropping some. The table shows about 2 million clones, with about 95% occurring only once. The sequenced sample consisted of naive CD4+ T cells sorted from blood. Subset reported: CD45RA+ positively selected. All receptors come from a young man in good health.

The rearrangement uses TRBV6-5 and TRBJ1-1, with D perhaps TRBD1 (6 bases). This CDR3 comprises 13 residues. Trimming removed 2 bases at V and 10 bases at J, with 14 bases between. Looked up from germline, CDR1 is MNHEY and CDR2 is SVGAGI. The CDR3 DNA reads TGTGCCAGCAGTTACAGGGACACCTCCCGAGCTTTCTTT. Its translation is CASSYRDTSRAFF.

Of note for this clone: This may be a read error, as it is one base from a much larger clone. This chain links TRBV14 with TRBJ2-7; D not resolved. There are 15 residues in the CDR3. Germline CDR1 and CDR2: SGHDN and FVKESK. Trimming stripped 4 bases from V and 6 bases from J, with 19 bases between. The CDR3 DNA reads as TGTGCCAGCAGCCGACTCCAGGAGATGGGTGGCGAGCAGTACTTC. Encoded protein: CASSRLQEMGGEQYF.

This clone was counted only a few times. The identical CDR3 is also encoded by other nucleotide sequences in the sample. The V gene is TRBV11-2, the J gene TRBJ2-7; D is possibly TRBD1 (6 bases). The CDR3 sequence is 13 residues long. Germline CDR1 SGHAT, CDR2 FQNNGV. V shed 1 base and J shed 2 bases, with 6 bases lying between them. The CDR3, as DNA: TGTGCCAGCAGCTTAGGGGGGCCCTACGAGCAGTACTTC. It translates to CASSLGGPYEQYF.

The chain uses TRBV4-3 and TRBJ2-3; D assignment may be TRBD1 or TRBD2 (6 bases each). V was trimmed by 0 bases and J by 4 bases, leaving 11 bases between them. The CDR3 is made up of 15 amino acids. Per germline, CDR1 LGHNA and CDR2 YSLEER. The CDR3 nucleotides read TGCGCCAGCAGCCAAGAAGGGGGGAAGGCAGATACGCAGTATTTT. Translating it yields CASSQEGGKADTQYF.

For this clone: Other DNA sequences of this sample code for an identical CDR3. This chain joins TRBV29-1 and TRBJ2-1; D ambiguous. With 2 bases removed from V and 0 bases from J, the gap between germline ends came to 8 bases. This CDR3 is 14 amino acids long. Per germline, CDR1 SQVTM and CDR2 ANQGSEA. CDR3 nucleotides: TGCAGCGTTGAAAGGTTGAGCTCCTACAATGAGCAGTTCTTC. This translates into CSVERLSSYNEQFF.

This clone has a count of ten or more. The chain joins TRBV30 to TRBJ1-4; 9 bases align to TRBD1. Germline CDR1 reads GTSNPN; CDR2 reads SVGIG (reference sequence). The ends lost 4 bases at V and 8 bases at J; junction bases unmatched: 2. The CDR3 is 12 residues long. As DNA, the CDR3 is TGTGCCTGGAACAGGGGGCGGGAAAAACTGTTTTTT. It translates to CAWNRGREKLFF.

DNA for the CDR3: TGCGCCAGCAGCCCAAGGGCGTCCGGGGGGTTGGACGGGAATGAGCAGTTCTTC. Encoded protein: CASSPRASGGLDGNEQFF. V usage is TRBV4-3 and J usage is TRBJ2-1; 7 bases line up with TRBD2. CDR3 length equals 18 residues. CDR1 LGHNA and CDR2 YSLEER come from the germline V gene. The junction had 19 bases not matched to a gene; V was cut back by 4 bases and J by 7 bases.

The chain employs TRBV18 and TRBJ2-7; 7 nucleotides align to TRBD1. The CDR3 runs to 15 residues. CDR1 and CDR2 (germline): KGHSH, LQKENI. Trimming cost V 0 bases and J 4 bases; bases outside gene matches: 6. The CDR3 sequence is CASSPPGNRGYEQYF. CDR3 nucleotides: TGTGCCAGCTCACCACCGGGAAACAGGGGTTACGAGCAGTACTTC. Together with reference TRBV18 and TRBJ2-7, the CDR3 gives the full variable domain: NAGVMQNPRHLVRRRGQEARLRCSPMKGHSHVYWYRQLPEEGLKFMVYLQKENIIDESGMPKERFSAEFPKEGPSILRIQQVVRGDSAAYFCASSPPGNRGYEQYFGPGTRLTVT.

V is TRBV6-1 and J is TRBJ1-1; 7 positions match TRBD1. With 6 bases clipped from V and 0 bases from J, the junction kept 4 bases outside the gene matches. The CDR3 runs to 14 residues. Germline-derived CDR1 and CDR2 are MNHNS and SASEGT. The CDR3 is CASRVGQVNTEAFF. CDR3 in DNA: TGTGCCAGCAGGGTTGGACAGGTGAACACTGAAGCTTTCTTT.